The 22 T cell receptor beta chains below all came from one sample that was sequenced in a study of identical twins. In TCRdb, the 5' RACE reads were re-called with MiXCR into one record per CDR3 protein. The table shows some 570,000 distinct CDR3 sequences, with approximately 20% occurring only once. These data were also filed under a second study, of yellow fever vaccine responses in identical twins.

The sequenced sample was CD4+ T cells sorted from blood. The receptors come from a woman aged 18-29 years in good health.

The table lists this clonotype with many counts. The chain recombines TRBV5-1 with TRBJ2-3; D gene ambiguous. The CDR3 consists of 15 residues. The V and J ends lost 6 bases and 0 bases respectively, with 14 bases between them. Germline loops: CDR1 SGHRS, CDR2 YFSETQ. CDR3 nucleotides: TGCGCCAGCACCGAATCCCTGACTAGCACAGATACGCAGTATTTT. This encodes CASTESLTSTDTQYF.

CDR3 protein: CASRRGGSGSSYNEQFF. The CDR3 nucleotides read TGTGCCAGCAGGCGAGGTGGTAGCGGGAGCTCCTACAATGAGCAGTTCTTC. The chain combines TRBV12-3 or TRBV12-4 with TRBJ2-1; 9 positions agree with TRBD2. Germline trimming cut 6 bases from V and 0 bases from J; bases unmatched to any gene: 9. CDR3 size: 17 residues.

This clonotype was recorded a few times. J is TRBJ2-7 and V is TRBV20-1; no clear D. Trimming pared 6 bases from V and 4 bases from J, leaving 13 bases between. This CDR3 comprises 12 residues. Germline assignment: CDR1 DFQATT and CDR2 SNEGSKA (reference sequence). CDR3 loop: CSARPLGYEQYF. The CDR3 region has the DNA TGCAGTGCAAGGCCCTTGGGATACGAGCAGTACTTC.

J is TRBJ2-1 and V is TRBV12-3 or TRBV12-4, with D possibly TRBD2 on 7 matching bases. With 4 bases removed from V and 8 bases from J, the gap between germline ends came to 18 bases. The CDR3 is 15 residues long. The CDR3 protein is CASSSAGGGPYEQFF. The CDR3 bases are TGTGCCAGCAGTTCGGCTGGGGGGGGGCCCTATGAGCAGTTCTTC.

The chain carries TRBV5-1 and TRBJ2-5; no definite D call. The germline V gene has CDR1 SGHRS and CDR2 YFSETQ. The CDR3 sequence is 14 residues long. V shed 4 bases and J shed 0 bases, with 10 bases lying between them. In nucleotides, the CDR3 is TGCGCCAGCAGCGAGAACTCCGACCAAGAGACCCAGTACTTC. Residues: CASSENSDQETQYF.

This clonotype was observed a handful of times. The chain couples TRBV10-3 to TRBJ2-1; 11 bases align to TRBD2. This CDR3 is built from 13 residues. CDR1 ENHRY and CDR2 SYGVKD come from the germline V gene. V shed 8 bases, J shed 6 bases, and the junction held 3 bases outside the gene matches. CDR3: CAIGTSGGNEQFF. The DNA of the CDR3 is TGTGCCATCGGGACTAGCGGAGGCAATGAGCAGTTCTTC.

V and J are TRBV12-3 or TRBV12-4 and TRBJ2-4; 13 bases map to TRBD2. This CDR3 region has 14 residues. V was pared by 5 bases and J by 8 bases, with 3 bases of the junction left unmatched. CDR3 nucleotides: TGTGCCAGCAGTCGGACTAGCGGGAGCGACATTCAGTACTTC. Protein sequence: CASSRTSGSDIQYF.

V is TRBV29-1 and J is TRBJ2-5; perhaps D is TRBD1 or TRBD2 (5 bases each). Germline V CDR1 and CDR2: SQVTM, ANQGSEA. The CDR3 has 11 amino acids. The V end lost 7 bases, the J end lost 4 bases, and 10 bases lay between the germline ends. The CDR3 loop is CSGGSAETQYF. The CDR3 region has the DNA TGCAGCGGGGGGAGCGCAGAGACCCAGTACTTC. The full variable domain, rest sourced from reference TRBV29-1 and TRBJ2-5, is SAVISQKPSRDICQRGTSLTIQCQVDSQVTMMFWYRQQPGQSLTLIATANQGSEATYESGFVIDKFPISRPNLTFSTLTVSNMSPEDSSIYLCSGGSAETQYFGPGTRLLVL.

This clonotype has only a few counts. The CDR3 nucleotides are TGTGCCAGCAGCTCGGGGCCAGGGAATGAAAAACTGTTTTTT. It is translated as CASSSGPGNEKLFF. V gene TRBV5-5 combines with J gene TRBJ1-4, with a tentative D call TRBD1 (5 bases). Germline V gives CDR1 SGHKS, CDR2 YYEKEE (reference sequence). V was trimmed by 3 bases and J by 5 bases, leaving 11 bases between them. This CDR3 has 14 amino acids. Together with reference TRBV5-5 and TRBJ1-4, the CDR3 gives the full variable domain: DAGVTQSPTHLIKTRGQQVTLRCSPISGHKSVSWYQQVLGQGPQFIFQYYEKEERGRGNFPDRFSARQFPNYSSELNVNALLLGDSALYLCASSSGPGNEKLFFGSGTQLSVL.

The chain recombines TRBV5-1 with TRBJ2-1; D gene unclear. CDR1 is SGHRS, CDR2 YFSETQ, per germline. V was trimmed by 1 base and J by 0 bases, leaving 11 bases between them. CDR3 size: 16 residues. CDR3 region: CASSLTTWSSYNEQFF. CDR3 nucleotides: TGCGCCAGCAGCTTGACTACCTGGAGCTCCTACAATGAGCAGTTCTTC.

This chain links TRBV20-1 with TRBJ2-5; D gene uncertain. CDR1 is DFQATT and CDR2 is SNEGSKA in the germline V gene (reference sequence). CDR3 size: 13 residues. The ends were cut back, 6 bases at V and 1 base at J, with 12 bases in the middle. For the CDR3, the DNA is TGCAGTGCAACCCGGACGGCCCAAGAGACCCAGTACTTC. It encodes CSATRTAQETQYF.

V usage is TRBV4-1 and J usage is TRBJ1-2; 7 positions match TRBD1. Germline values: CDR1 MGHRA, CDR2 YSYEKL. This CDR3 region has 15 residues. Trimming took 0 bases from V and 5 from J; bases not matched to a gene: 6. The CDR3 nucleotides read TGCGCCAGCAGCCAAGATGTGGGGACAGCTTATGGCTACACCTTC. This sequence encodes CASSQDVGTAYGYTF.

V usage is TRBV20-1 and J usage is TRBJ2-7; a weak D match, TRBD2 (5 bases). CDR1 is DFQATT, CDR2 SNEGSKA, per germline (reference sequence). Trimming left V 0 bases short and J 2 bases short, with 14 bases between. The CDR3 spans 15 residues. This CDR3 is CSARDPQGLTYEQYF. Here the CDR3 DNA reads TGCAGTGCTAGAGATCCACAAGGACTCACCTACGAGCAGTACTTC.

This clonotype was detected only a few times. The genes are TRBV5-1 and TRBJ2-1, with 11 bases fitting TRBD1. The CDR3 has 15 residues. J was trimmed by 10 bases and V by 4 bases; bases with no gene match: 10. Germline loops: CDR1 SGHRS, CDR2 YFSETQ. CDR3 sequence: CASSRGQGATGEQFF. The CDR3 nucleotides read TGCGCCAGCAGCCGAGGACAGGGGGCGACGGGGGAGCAGTTCTTC.

J is TRBJ2-1 and V is TRBV10-3, with D possibly being TRBD2 (5 bases). Trimming cost V 7 bases and J 1 base, with 11 bases left between them. Germline V gene data show CDR1 as ENHRY and CDR2 as SYGVKD. The CDR3 runs 14 residues. The CDR3 here is CAITTSSSYNEQFF. DNA of the CDR3: TGTGCCATCACCACTAGTTCGTCCTACAATGAGCAGTTCTTC.

This clonotype was found a few times. This rearrangement joins TRBV9 to TRBJ2-5, with 9 nucleotides matching TRBD1. Germline CDR1 reads SGDLS; CDR2 reads YYNGEE. V shed 3 bases, J shed 5 bases, and the junction held 5 bases outside the gene matches. This CDR3 is 14 amino acids long. The DNA for the CDR3 is TGTGCCAGCAGCGCCACAGGGGGCTTGGAGACCCAGTACTTC. It specifies CASSATGGLETQYF.

This clonotype was detected only a few times. V is TRBV12-3 or TRBV12-4 and J is TRBJ2-5, with TRBD1 identical over 7 bases. This CDR3 region has 15 residues. After removal of 7 bases from V and 5 bases from J, the junction contained 13 bases not matched to a gene. CDR3 amino acids: CASKIGTGVPETQYF. The CDR3 DNA reads as TGTGCCAGCAAAATTGGAACAGGGGTCCCGGAGACCCAGTACTTC.

This sequence joins TRBV25-1 and TRBJ1-2, with TRBD1 identical over 8 bases. Per the germline V gene, CDR1 is MGHDK and CDR2 is SYGVNS. V gave up 3 bases and J gave up 7 bases; unmatched junction bases: 7. The CDR3 loop spans 14 amino acids. The chain's CDR3 is CASSDQTGAGGYTF. CDR3 DNA: TGTGCCAGCAGTGATCAGACAGGGGCCGGTGGCTACACCTTC.

This clonotype was counted a few times. V usage is TRBV27 and J usage is TRBJ2-1, with 9 bases fitting TRBD1. Germline-derived CDR1 and CDR2 are MNHEY and SMNVEV (reference sequence). The CDR3 has 16 amino acids. The J segment lost 7 bases and the V segment lost 5 bases, leaving 12 bases of the junction unmatched. CDR3 bases: TGTGCCAGCAGTCCCCTGGGACAGGGCGTGGGAAATGAGCAGTTCTTC. Its protein is CASSPLGQGVGNEQFF.

In its sample, this clonotype was seen a few times. The genes are TRBV12-3 or TRBV12-4 and TRBJ1-6, with D perhaps TRBD1 (6 bases). The CDR3 is 14 amino acids. Trimming stripped 0 bases from V and 10 bases from J, with 10 bases between. The DNA for the CDR3 is TGTGCCAGCAGTTTAGCGGGGGCGGAATCACCCCTCCACTTT. This codes for CASSLAGAESPLHF.

The V gene is TRBV28, the J gene TRBJ2-5, with 15 bases lining up with TRBD2. The V gene's germline CDR1 is MDHEN and CDR2 SYDVKM. The CDR3 extends over 15 amino acids. The V segment lost 6 bases and the J segment 5 bases; nucleotides outside the gene matches: 4. The CDR3 coding sequence is TGTGCCAGCAGAGGACTAGCGGGAGGGCGGGAGACCCAGTACTTC. Translating gives CASRGLAGGRETQYF.

The chain uses TRBV12-3 or TRBV12-4 and TRBJ1-1, with D hard to call. V lost 7 bases and J lost 6, with 24 bases in between. The CDR3 is 16 residues long. The CDR3 region is CASTPRVDDLTAEAFF. The CDR3 nucleotides are TGTGCCAGCACCCCGAGGGTGGACGACCTCACGGCTGAAGCTTTCTTT.